The sequence of this TCR beta chain was determined in a study of T cells in Graves' hyperthyroidism and ophthalmopathy. RNA transcripts were the template for amplifying TCR beta CDR3 regions. Using the HTBI primer set, a first-round RT-PCR was run on the TCR CDR3. TCRdb reanalysed the multiplex PCR reads using MiXCR and keeps one entry per CDR3 protein. This sample has fewer than 700,000 distinct CDR3 sequences, with roughly 15% found just once. Germline CDR1 and CDR2: MDHEN and SYDVKM. Trimming pared 3 bases from V and 7 bases from J, leaving 19 bases between. The length of the CDR3 is 15 residues. The TCR sequence derives from a young woman with Graves' hyperthyroidism. The chain links TRBV28 to TRBJ2-7; possibly TRBD2 for D (6 bases). Sequencing was carried out using blood. The CDR3 nucleotides are TGTGCCAGCAGTTTCGGCGGGACGGAGAAAAGGGAGCAGTACTTC. As protein: CASSFGGTEKREQYF.